The present T cell receptor (beta chain) was sequenced within a study of blood T cell repertoires in COVID-19. Method: immunoSEQ multiplex PCR; TCRdb's copy keeps in-frame clones and lacks some. The profile shows about 170,000 clones, less than 85% of them singletons. Trimming at V came to 7 bases and at J to 4 bases, leaving 15 bases not matched to a gene. The CDR3 is made up of 16 amino acids. CDR1 and CDR2 from the germline V gene are LNHDA and SQIVND (reference sequence). This sequence was found in a man aged 50-59 years who had recovered from COVID-19. The source material was PBMCs or T cells enriched from blood (not recorded which). V and J are TRBV19 and TRBJ1-2, with 7 bases lining up with TRBD1. CDR3 region: CASTYRYGQGGYGYTF. CDR3 sequence (DNA): TGTGCCAGTACCTATCGGTACGGGCAGGGGGGCTATGGCTACACCTTC.